Shown below are 13 T cell receptor beta chains from a single sample sequenced in a study of OX40 agonist ivuxolimab in advanced cancers. Library preparation employed the immunoSEQ multiplex PCR assay. The table comes from immuneACCESS by way of TCRdb, which keeps in-frame sequences with V and J called. Part of the clones is missing from these tables; in studies checked, under half for an unresolved V gene and the rest for unknown reasons. This sample holds about 80,000 clones; approximately 93% were observed only once. Approximately 10% of the sample is held by the ten biggest clonotypes. The sample here was CD4+ or CD8+ T cells sorted from blood, taken in a trial of the OX40 agonist ivuxolimab. These TCRs come from an adult with an advanced solid tumor such as melanoma, head and neck, liver or kidney cancer.

The V and J genes are TRBV5-1 and TRBJ2-5; no clear D gene. Germline CDR1 reads SGHRS; CDR2 reads YFSETQ. The CDR3 is 15 amino acids. V lost 0 bases and J lost 2, with 11 bases in between. The CDR3: CASSLVGEVQETQYF. CDR3 nucleotide sequence: TGCGCCAGCAGCTTGGTCGGAGAGGTACAAGAGACCCAGTACTTC.

As DNA, the CDR3 is TGCGCCAGCAGCCAAGAGCTGGGGACAGCGAACTACGAGCAGTACTTC. As protein: CASSQELGTANYEQYF. This chain links TRBV4-3 with TRBJ2-7; 7 bases are a match to TRBD1. CDR1 LGHNA and CDR2 YSLEER come from the germline V gene. The CDR3 covers 16 residues. V trimming: 0 bases; J trimming: 3 bases; junction bases outside the gene matches: 8.

The gene calls are TRBV6-1 and TRBJ1-4; no reliable D call. V was trimmed by 0 bases and J by 4 bases, leaving 15 bases between them. Germline V gene data show CDR1 as MNHNS and CDR2 as SASEGT. CDR3 length: 17 amino acids. The CDR3 protein is CASSEALSATYNEKLFF. The CDR3 nucleotides read TGTGCCAGCAGTGAAGCTCTCTCGGCAACCTATAATGAAAAACTGTTTTTT.

The CDR3 DNA reads as TGTGCCAGTAGTATAGGCCGGGAAAGGACTAGCGGGAGCTATGAGCAGTTCTTC. It encodes CASSIGRERTSGSYEQFF. The chain combines TRBV19 with TRBJ2-1, with TRBD2 matching 13 bases. This CDR3 is 18 amino acids long. Germline CDR1 LNHDA, CDR2 SQIVND (reference sequence). The J segment lost 8 bases and the V segment lost 1 base, leaving 11 bases of the junction unmatched.

The chain links TRBV7-2 to TRBJ2-7; 13 bases line up with TRBD2. Germline CDR1 SGHTA, CDR2 FQGNSA. The CDR3 is 16 amino acids. Losses at the gene ends were 6 bases for V and 3 bases for J; bases not matched to a gene: 8. CDR3 region: CASSPGLAGAYYEQYF. In nucleotides, the CDR3 is TGTGCCAGCAGTCCCGGACTAGCGGGGGCCTACTACGAGCAGTACTTC.

The CDR3 region is CASSLVQGTSGRNEQFF. DNA for the CDR3: TGTGCCAGCAGCTTAGTTCAGGGGACTAGCGGGAGAAATGAGCAGTTCTTC. J is TRBJ2-1 and V is TRBV7-9, with TRBD2 matching 14 bases. V was clipped by 1 base and J by 7 bases; unmatched bases: 6. Germline V gene sequence: CDR1 SEHNR, CDR2 FQNEAQ (reference sequence). The CDR3 contains 17 residues.

The V and J genes are TRBV11-2 and TRBJ1-2, with a possible D match to TRBD1 (5 bases). Between the trimmed V and J ends, which lost 2 bases and 8 bases, there was a span of 21 bases. CDR1 SGHAT and CDR2 FQNNGV come from the germline V gene. The CDR3 totals 16 residues. Here the CDR3 DNA reads TGTGCCAGCAGCTTATGGTTATCGTTGGGGGGTGAGGGCTACACCTTC. Translating gives CASSLWLSLGGEGYTF.

J is TRBJ2-5 and V is TRBV4-3; possibly TRBD1 or TRBD2 for D (5 bases each). The tail of the sequence fits TRBJ2-7 better, so the J call may be wrong. Germline CDR1 and CDR2: LGHNA and YSLEER. The CDR3 runs to 17 residues. CDR3 DNA: TGCGCCAGCAGCCAAGATTTTGGGGGAGCCCTATCCTACGAGCAGTACTTC. This translates into CASSQDFGGALSYEQYF.

V is TRBV4-3 and J is TRBJ2-3; 9 nucleotides line up with TRBD2. Looked up from germline, CDR1 is LGHNA and CDR2 is YSLEER. The length of the CDR3 is 16 residues. V lost 0 bases, J lost 6 bases, and 7 bases stayed unmatched. CDR3 protein: CASSQDSEREADTQYF. The CDR3 DNA reads as TGCGCCAGCAGCCAAGATTCTGAGCGGGAGGCTGATACGCAGTATTTT.

V and J are TRBV9 and TRBJ2-1, with D perhaps matching TRBD1 or TRBD2 (5 bases each). The CDR3 loop spans 15 amino acids. The V gene's germline CDR1 is SGDLS and CDR2 YYNGEE. The ends were cut back, 2 bases at V and 1 base at J, with 10 bases in the middle. This chain's CDR3 is CASSVGTISYNEQFF. The CDR3, as DNA: TGTGCCAGCAGCGTCGGGACGATTTCCTACAATGAGCAGTTCTTC.

V gene TRBV28 combines with J gene TRBJ2-3; 7 bases are a match to TRBD2. Germline assignment: CDR1 MDHEN and CDR2 SYDVKM. V gave up 0 bases and J gave up 2 bases; unmatched junction bases: 2. This CDR3 is built from 15 residues. In DNA form, the CDR3 reads TGTGCCAGCAGTTTATGGGCGGGAGCCACAGATACGCAGTATTTT. It is translated as CASSLWAGATDTQYF.

The rearrangement joins TRBV25-1 to TRBJ2-1; 7 bases map to TRBD1. Germline CDR1 is MGHDK and CDR2 is SYGVNS. The CDR3 has 17 amino acids. V trimming: 3 bases; J trimming: 1 base; junction bases outside the gene matches: 9. The DNA of the CDR3 is TGTGCCAGCAGTGATACACTCCGACAGGGTTCCTACAATGAGCAGTTCTTC. It is translated as CASSDTLRQGSYNEQFF.

The V call is TRBV5-1, the J call TRBJ1-1; D gene ambiguous. The V gene's germline CDR1 is SGHRS and CDR2 YFSETQ. The length of the CDR3 is 14 residues. V was pared by 0 bases and J by 1 base, with 7 bases between. The CDR3: CASSLATANTEAFF. The CDR3 DNA is TGCGCCAGCAGCTTGGCCACAGCGAACACTGAAGCTTTCTTT.